This record covers a single T cell receptor beta chain. It was with 60 Vbeta and 13 Jbeta primers that the PCR ran. Sequencing was performed with immunoSEQ multiplex PCR; in TCRdb, only in-frame clones are kept and a portion is missing. In the table there are about 130,000 clones, around three quarters of which are singletons. This CDR3 has 16 residues. The V and J ends lost 6 bases and 6 bases respectively, with 24 bases between them. CDR1 ENHRY and CDR2 SYGVKD come from the germline V gene. The data derive from a study of cytomegalovirus exposure and HLA in healthy donors. Overall study context: Early released data had about 85 million unique TCRs, all coming from HLA-typed donors.

The V and J genes are TRBV10-3 and TRBJ2-7; D is perhaps TRBD2 (5 bases). The sequence was obtained from a man aged 35 to 55 in good health and CMV-seronegative. Source material: PBMCs. The CDR3 nucleotides read TGTGCCATCAGAGAAGACTCATCACGAGGAGGCAGCGAGCAGTACTTC. Protein sequence: CAIREDSSRGGSEQYF.